A selection of T cell receptor beta chains follows, all from one sample in a study of blood T cell repertoires in COVID-19. TCRdb's copy holds only in-frame clones and misses some; the assay was immunoSEQ multiplex PCR. The repertoire holds approximately 140,000 clones, with approximately 87% as singletons. The sequenced sample was peripheral blood. These receptors originate from a woman aged 40 to 50 with acute or convalescent COVID-19. Both conserved end residues are part of each CDR3. Each record gives: V gene, J gene, CDR3 protein.

>TRBV27|TRBJ2-1
CASTAGSSYNEQFF
>TRBV19|TRBJ1-5
CASKGVSRANQPQHF
>TRBV19|TRBJ2-1
CASSDRGIDEQLF
>TRBV7-2|TRBJ1-2
CASSLAAGRHIKLPGYGYTF
>TRBV2|TRBJ1-1
CASSSYSNTEAFF
>TRBV30|TRBJ1-2
CAWRKWTATQTLYGYTF
>TRBV5-6|TRBJ2-3
CASSLAREDGTDTQYF
>TRBV21-1|TRBJ2-7
CASSRNTGGKTYEQYF
>TRBV28|TRBJ1-2
CASSPQGYYGYTF
>TRBV18|TRBJ2-7
CASSPPGQGYEQYF
>TRBV10-2|TRBJ1-1
CASSDGGQNTEAFF
>TRBV5-1|TRBJ2-6
CASSPQGGLGANVLTF
>TRBV3-1/TRBV3-2|TRBJ2-5
CASSQGWGAETQYF
>TRBV11-2|TRBJ2-7
CASSLGTGTYEQYF
>TRBV7-2|TRBJ2-1
CASSPNIGERPYNEQFF
>TRBV14|TRBJ1-6
CASSLIADSPLHF
>TRBV7-3|TRBJ2-5
CASSPGGGGGETQYF
>TRBV6-5|TRBJ2-7
CASSYTPRAPNHEQYF
>TRBV6-2/TRBV6-3|TRBJ1-1
CASSYQGQGWAFF
>TRBV4-3|TRBJ1-6
CASSHIYPGTDNSPLHF
>TRBV9|TRBJ2-1
CASSGTSGGAGSYNEQFF
>TRBV18|TRBJ2-1
CASSPPAGGREQFF
>TRBV3-1/TRBV3-2|TRBJ2-5
CASINRGQERETQYF
>TRBV18|TRBJ2-7
CASSQGLAGEGQYF
>TRBV2|TRBJ2-2
CASRGLAAGELFF
>TRBV10-3|TRBJ2-1
CAISGAGAPDEQFF
>TRBV5-1|TRBJ2-1
CASSLEVAGGPWQFF
>TRBV24-1|TRBJ1-2
CATSDAAGTGDYGYTF
>TRBV4-3|TRBJ1-1
CASSQGYSMNTEAFF
>TRBV7-2|TRBJ1-1
CASSLPGQGDRSTEAFF
>TRBV6-6|TRBJ1-5
CASSYTGMGQPQHF
>TRBV27|TRBJ1-2
CATRDSNYPNYGYTF
>TRBV29-1|TRBJ2-1
CSVAAPSGPSYNEQFF
>TRBV5-1|TRBJ2-1
CASSLGERQFF
>TRBV27|TRBJ1-1
CASSLWTGFWAFF
>TRBV2|TRBJ1-6
CASVAGAYNSPLHF
>TRBV5-4|TRBJ2-3
CASSLRGSDTQYF
>TRBV7-9|TRBJ2-2
CASSRQGFRTGELFF
>TRBV4-1|TRBJ2-7
CASSQVGLAGGREYF
>TRBV5-5|TRBJ1-2
CASSLAGTGGSYGYTF
>TRBV2|TRBJ2-1
CASRLAGGGWEQFF
>TRBV24-1|TRBJ2-1
CATSDRLAGVNEQFF
>TRBV20-1|TRBJ1-1
CSANPGHKAFF
>TRBV5-1|TRBJ1-2
CASSQGQDYGYTF
>TRBV24-1|TRBJ2-1
CATSIGPNEQFF
>TRBV4-2|TRBJ1-5
CASSFGGNQPQHF
>TRBV5-6|TRBJ2-1
CASSFSGRAPGEQFF
>TRBV7-2|TRBJ2-1
CASSSPPVHEQFF